This passage covers 28 T cell receptor beta chains from one sample sequenced in a study of OX40 agonist ivuxolimab in advanced cancers. Profiling relied on immunoSEQ multiplex PCR, and the TCRdb table lists in-frame clones only, not all of them. The table lists 7,000 or so clones, over 60% of them singletons, with around 25% in the top ten. Material: CD4+ or CD8+ T cells sorted from blood, obtained in a trial of the OX40 agonist ivuxolimab. Receptors originate from an adult with an advanced solid tumor such as melanoma, head and neck, liver or kidney cancer.

V is TRBV4-1 and J is TRBJ2-7; TRBD2 agrees at 7 bases. J lost 5 bases, V lost 4 bases, and 14 bases had no gene match. This CDR3 is 16 amino acids long. CDR1 and CDR2 from the germline V gene are MGHRA and YSYEKL. For the CDR3, the DNA is TGCGCCAGCAGCCGGCTATGGGGCGGGAGTCCCCACGAGCAGTACTTC. It specifies CASSRLWGGSPHEQYF.

The V gene is TRBV2, the J gene TRBJ2-7; a possible D gene is TRBD1 (5 bases). Trimming took 10 bases from V and 1 from J, leaving 11 bases between them. CDR1 is SNHLY, CDR2 FYNNEI, per germline. The CDR3 has 12 amino acids. The CDR3, as DNA: TGTGCCACCACAGACAGTTCCTACGAGCAGTACTTC. Amino acids: CATTDSSYEQYF.

In this sample, this clone turned up a few times. The chain carries TRBV15 and TRBJ2-3; D perhaps matches TRBD1 (5 bases). V was clipped by 3 bases and J by 2 bases, with 15 bases between them. The CDR3 is 16 residues long. Germline V gene lookup returns CDR1 LNHNV and CDR2 YYDKDF (reference sequence). The CDR3 is CATSSGLGDLTDTQYF. The DNA of the CDR3 is TGTGCCACCAGCAGCGGATTAGGGGATCTCACAGATACGCAGTATTTT.

This clone was recorded once. The chain combines TRBV27 with TRBJ1-2; TRBD1 aligns across 9 bases. The CDR3 has 15 residues. CDR1 and CDR2 from the germline V gene are MNHEY and SMNVEV (reference sequence). V trimming: 5 bases; J trimming: 4 bases; junction bases outside the gene matches: 8. In nucleotides, the CDR3 is TGTGCCAGCAGTCCCCGGGACAGGGTCTTCTATGGCTACACCTTC. This codes for CASSPRDRVFYGYTF.

Worth noting for this clone: At one end, the junction sequence differs from germline, possibly due to a read error. This chain links TRBV5-3 with TRBJ2-7; 7 nucleotides match TRBD2. TRBV5-3 is identified as an open reading frame with a role that is uncertain. CDR3 length: 14 amino acids. The CDR3 sequence is CASSLAGRADEQYF. CDR3 DNA: TGTGCCAGCAGCTTGGCGGGGAGGGCCGACGAGCAGTACTTC.

V and J are TRBV6-1 and TRBJ2-3, with D possibly being TRBD1 (6 bases). V lost 1 base and J lost 5, with 16 bases in between. Per the germline V gene, CDR1 is MNHNS and CDR2 is SASEGT. This CDR3 spans 16 amino acids. The CDR3 here is CASSEGGRGLEDTQYF. The CDR3 bases are TGTGCCAGCAGTGAAGGTGGCAGGGGATTGGAAGATACGCAGTATTTT.

The chain is built from TRBV29-1 and TRBJ2-7; D is undetermined. The germline V gene has CDR1 SQVTM and CDR2 ANQGSEA. V was clipped by 4 bases and J by 0 bases, with 10 bases between them. This CDR3 has 13 residues. In nucleotides, the CDR3 is TGCAGCGTTGCCACCGGGTTCTCCTACGAGCAGTACTTC. The encoded protein is CSVATGFSYEQYF.

This clone was recorded only once. V usage is TRBV5-4 and J usage is TRBJ1-5; possibly TRBD1 for D (6 bases). The CDR3 runs to 14 residues. Germline loops: CDR1 SGHNT, CDR2 YYREEE (reference sequence). Trimming took off 4 bases at V and 7 bases at J, with 15 bases between the two ends. This CDR3 is CASSLVGGGQPQHF. The CDR3, as DNA: TGTGCCAGCAGCCTGGTGGGGGGCGGGCAGCCCCAGCATTTT.

This chain joins TRBV20-1 and TRBJ2-7; unclear D gene. The CDR3 extends over 10 amino acids. Trimming stripped 5 bases from V and 3 bases from J, with 5 bases between. Germline loops: CDR1 DFQATT, CDR2 SNEGSKA (reference sequence). In DNA form, the CDR3 reads TGCAGTGCTGAGAGCTACGAGCAGTACTTC. Encoded protein: CSAESYEQYF.

This chain uses TRBV5-6 with TRBJ2-2; TRBD2 agrees at 13 bases. This CDR3 region has 17 residues. CDR1 SGHDT and CDR2 YYEEEE come from the germline V gene. V lost 1 base, J lost 4 bases, and 4 bases stayed unmatched. The CDR3 loop is CASSLRLAGGRTGELFF. For the CDR3, the DNA is TGTGCCAGCAGCTTGCGACTAGCGGGAGGACGCACCGGGGAGCTGTTTTTT. Combining the CDR3 with reference TRBV5-6 and TRBJ2-2 gives the whole variable domain DAGVTQSPTHLIKTRGQQVTLRCSPKSGHDTVSWYQQALGQGPQFIFQYYEEEERQRGNFPDRFSGHQFPNYSSELNVNALLLGDSALYLCASSLRLAGGRTGELFFGEGSRLTVL.

CDR3 sequence: CASTGEGAYTGELFF. The CDR3 nucleotides read TGTGCCAGTACTGGAGAGGGGGCGTACACCGGGGAGCTGTTTTTT. V gene TRBV19 combines with J gene TRBJ2-2, with 7 bases identical to TRBD1. After removal of 7 bases from V and 3 bases from J, the junction contained 8 bases not matched to a gene. The length of the CDR3 is 15 residues. The germline V gene has CDR1 LNHDA and CDR2 SQIVND (reference sequence).

This chain connects TRBV6-5 to TRBJ2-3; 13 bases map to TRBD2. From germline, CDR1 is MNHEY and CDR2 SVGAGI. The CDR3 runs to 15 residues. Trimming at V came to 2 bases and at J to 4 bases, leaving 0 bases not matched to a gene. CDR3 loop: CASSYTSGGADTQYF. DNA of the CDR3: TGTGCCAGCAGTTACACTAGCGGGGGGGCAGATACGCAGTATTTT.

Note on this clone: A far larger clone is one base from this, pointing to a likely read error. The chain is built from TRBV7-2 and TRBJ2-7; TRBD2 agrees at 12 bases. Germline values: CDR1 SGHTA, CDR2 FQGNSA. The CDR3 runs 15 residues. The V and J ends lost 4 bases and 1 base, in that order; junction bases with no gene match: 2. In nucleotides, the CDR3 is TGTGCCAGCAGCTCAACTAGCGGGGGGTCCTACGAGCAGTACTTC. The encoded protein is CASSSTSGGSYEQYF.

The chain recombines TRBV6-5 with TRBJ1-2; 9 bases fit TRBD1. The V gene's germline CDR1 is MNHEY and CDR2 SVGAGI. J gave up 6 bases and V 8 bases, and 1 base lay outside the gene matches. The CDR3 loop spans 11 amino acids. The CDR3 sequence is CASRTGDGYTF. Written as DNA, the CDR3 is TGTGCCAGCCGGACAGGGGATGGCTACACCTTC.

This clone has more than one count but fewer than ten. The chain couples TRBV2 to TRBJ1-4, with D perhaps matching TRBD1 (5 bases). This CDR3 is 12 amino acids long. V was cut by 8 bases and J by 8 bases, with 12 bases left in between. Germline values: CDR1 SNHLY, CDR2 FYNNEI. The CDR3 loop is CASRGDGEKLFF. DNA for the CDR3: TGTGCCAGCCGGGGGGACGGGGAAAAACTGTTTTTT.

This clone was seen more than once but under ten times. Its ends do not fully match the called genes, so a read error is possible. The V call is TRBV7-8, the J call TRBJ1-2; D unresolved. CDR1 and CDR2 (germline): SGHVS, FQNEAQ. There are 10 residues in the CDR3. CDR3 sequence (DNA): TGTGCCAGCAGATTACGGTGGGGAGACTTC. It specifies CASRLRWGDF.

The chain combines TRBV6-9 with TRBJ1-2; a weak D match, TRBD1 (6 bases). Trimming left V 4 bases short and J 5 bases short, with 11 bases between. This CDR3 has 13 amino acids. The germline V gene encodes CDR1 MNHGY and CDR2 SVAAGI. The CDR3 is CASSWGQLYGYTF. In DNA, the CDR3 is TGTGCCAGCAGTTGGGGACAATTATATGGCTACACCTTC.

This clone has just one count. The DNA for the CDR3 is TGTGCCAGCTCACCTGGGGGGGCCAACGTCCTGACTTTC. It encodes CASSPGGANVLTF. The chain combines TRBV18 with TRBJ2-6; no clear D. There are 13 residues in the CDR3. The germline V gene has CDR1 KGHSH and CDR2 LQKENI. V was trimmed by 3 bases and J by 4 bases, leaving 4 bases between them.

The chain is built from TRBV2 and TRBJ2-1, with TRBD2 as a possible D gene (5 bases). The V and J ends lost 5 bases and 0 bases respectively, with 11 bases between them. Germline V gene data show CDR1 as SNHLY and CDR2 as FYNNEI. CDR3 size: 15 residues. The CDR3 loop reads CASSLESGSYNEQFF. In nucleotides, the CDR3 is TGTGCCAGCAGTCTTGAAAGCGGCTCCTACAATGAGCAGTTCTTC.

The chain is built from TRBV7-2 and TRBJ2-4, with D possibly matching TRBD2 (6 bases). CDR3 length equals 15 residues. From germline, CDR1 is SGHTA and CDR2 FQGNSA. Trimming took off 3 bases at V and 6 bases at J, with 15 bases between the two ends. The CDR3 coding sequence is TGTGCCAGCAGCTTTATGTTCCGGGAGCTAAACATTCAGTACTTC. This gives the protein CASSFMFRELNIQYF.

The V and J genes are TRBV7-2 and TRBJ2-7; D unresolved. CDR3 length: 13 residues. Trimming removed 2 bases at V and 3 bases at J, with 8 bases between. CDR1 and CDR2 (germline): SGHTA, FQGNSA. CDR3 amino acids: CASSLSYYYEQYF. Written as DNA, the CDR3 is TGTGCCAGCAGCTTAAGCTATTACTACGAGCAGTACTTC.

This clone was found once. V and J are TRBV28 and TRBJ2-7; D is possibly TRBD2 (6 bases). Germline-derived CDR1 and CDR2 are MDHEN and SYDVKM. CDR3 length: 13 residues. Trimming left V 10 bases short and J 0 bases short, with 13 bases between. CDR3 in amino acids: CAIIDGSSYEQYF. As DNA, the CDR3 is TGTGCCATTATAGACGGGAGCTCCTACGAGCAGTACTTC.

This chain joins TRBV19 and TRBJ1-1; 10 nucleotides align to TRBD1. CDR1 and CDR2 (germline): LNHDA, SQIVND (reference sequence). Trimming cost V 5 bases and J 4 bases; bases outside gene matches: 4. This CDR3 contains 14 residues. The CDR3 DNA sequence: TGTGCCAGTAGTCAGAGGGACAGGGGCACTGAAGCTTTCTTT. This encodes CASSQRDRGTEAFF. The complete variable domain, with remaining parts taken from reference TRBV19 and TRBJ1-1, reads DGGITQSPKYLFRKEGQNVTLSCEQNLNHDAMYWYRQDPGQGLRLIYYSQIVNDFQKGDIAEGYSVSREKKESFPLTVTSAQKNPTAFYLCASSQRDRGTEAFFGQGTRLTVV.

V gene TRBV7-3 combines with J gene TRBJ2-3; TRBD1 agrees at 7 bases. J was trimmed by 0 bases and V by 5 bases; bases with no gene match: 5. The germline CDR1 and CDR2 sequences are SGHTA and FQGTGA. CDR3 length: 15 residues. The CDR3 reads CASSPLGQSTDTQYF. For the CDR3, the DNA is TGTGCCAGCAGCCCCTTGGGACAGAGCACAGATACGCAGTATTTT.

The rearrangement links TRBV7-6 to TRBJ2-1; TRBD1 might be the D (6 bases). Trimming removed 3 bases from V and 4 bases from J, with 13 bases in between. Germline values: CDR1 SGHVS, CDR2 FNYEAQ. This CDR3 is built from 15 residues. The CDR3 is CASSLSTGKYNEQFF. The CDR3 nucleotides read TGTGCCAGCAGCTTGTCTACAGGGAAATACAATGAGCAGTTCTTC.

The rearrangement joins TRBV6-5 to TRBJ2-7; D remains ambiguous. The assigned J gene may be wrong: the sequence end matches TRBJ2-5 better. The germline gives CDR1 MNHEY, CDR2 SVGAGI. The CDR3 sequence is 14 residues long. The DNA for the CDR3 is TGTGCCAGCAGTCGCAATCTAGGGCAAGAGACCCAGTACTTC. It yields the protein CASSRNLGQETQYF.

This clone was seen a single time. This sequence joins TRBV11-2 and TRBJ2-3; D ambiguous. The CDR3 is 17 residues long. V was trimmed by 4 bases and J by 1 base, leaving 18 bases between them. Germline V lookup: CDR1 SGHAT, CDR2 FQNNGV. As DNA, the CDR3 is TGTGCCAGCAGCTCCCCGACCTTTTCCTTCGGCACAGATACGCAGTATTTT. Residues: CASSSPTFSFGTDTQYF.

This clone was recorded a few times. This chain uses TRBV6-5 with TRBJ2-7; D might be TRBD2 (6 bases). The CDR3 consists of 14 residues. V dropped 2 bases and J dropped 2 bases, with 10 bases sitting between them. CDR1 MNHEY and CDR2 SVGAGI come from the germline V gene. The CDR3 DNA reads as TGTGCCAGCAGTTACGGTGAGCGGGCCTACGAGCAGTACTTC. Its protein is CASSYGERAYEQYF.